The source of this T cell receptor beta chain is a study of blood T cell repertoires in COVID-19. Study in general: Samples of COVID-19 (acute and convalescent) were obtained from the United States, Italy and Spain. In each case, the material was cDNA or gDNA derived from T cells, B-cell-depleted T cells, or PBMCs.

In the original analysis: Amplification with reference gene primers provided the estimates of nucleated cell counts. Only in-frame clones appear in the TCRdb table, and some are missing; sequencing was by immunoSEQ multiplex PCR. The V and J calls and the clone size are those of that table, but D and trimming were determined from the DNA. The sample lists around 59,000 clones, around 88% seen once, with about 4.4% in the top ten. Germline V gene sequence: CDR1 SGHNT, CDR2 YYREEE (reference sequence). This CDR3 comprises 12 residues. V trimming: 4 bases; J trimming: 6 bases; junction bases outside the gene matches: 3.

The TCR was taken from a man aged 60 to 69 with acute or convalescent COVID-19. The sequenced material came from peripheral blood. This chain uses TRBV5-4 with TRBJ1-1, with TRBD1 identical over 7 bases. This chain's CDR3 is CASSKGGPEAFF. DNA of the CDR3: TGTGCCAGCAGCAAAGGGGGCCCTGAAGCTTTCTTT.